This T cell receptor (beta chain) was sequenced during a study of T cells in localized non-small cell lung cancer. This CDR3 spans 15 amino acids. CDR1 is SGHNT, CDR2 YENEEA, per germline. Between the trimmed V and J ends, which lost 4 bases and 6 bases, there was a span of 13 bases. Profiled with immunoSEQ multiplex PCR; TCRdb holds only in-frame clones, not every one. Counted here are fewer than 3,000 clones, 20% to 25% occurring once; the ten biggest clones make up 12% to 15%. This clone appeared a few times. The genes are TRBV11-3 and TRBJ1-6; perhaps TRBD1 as D (6 bases). The TCR originated in an older female donor with stage I lung adenocarcinoma. The specimen was lung tumor tissue, collected before any cancer treatment. As DNA, the CDR3 is TGTGCCAGCAGCTCTAACAGGGTGTTTAATTCACCCCTCCACTTT. Translating it yields CASSSNRVFNSPLHF.